This is a list of T cell receptor beta chains from one sample in a study of blood T cell repertoires in COVID-19. Using immunoSEQ multiplex PCR, the repertoire was profiled, and TCRdb retains in-frame clones only, with some absent. The sample includes tens of thousands of clones, nearly 80% of them seen just once. Material for sequencing was peripheral blood. The receptors were gathered from a human donor in a cohort sampled during active COVID-19. Both conserved end residues are part of each CDR3. Fields, in order: CDR3 protein, CDR3 DNA, D gene, clone size, V gene, CDR3 length, J gene. D genes are given only for firm matches. Clone sizes are given selectively: once, few, many, or a class where the clone is expanded.

CASSSDRAQPQHF | TGTGCCAGCAGTTCCGACAGGGCTCAGCCCCAGCATTTT | TRBD1 | - | TRBV2 | 13 | TRBJ1-5
CAWSTGTNFFF | TGTGCCTGGAGCACCGGGACTAACTTTTTTTTT | - | - | TRBV30 | 11 | TRBJ1-4
CASMRTGERQETQYF | TGTGCCAGCATGAGGACAGGGGAAAGGCAAGAGACCCAGTACTTC | TRBD1 | - | TRBV6-4 | 15 | TRBJ2-5
CATGTGNQETQYF | TGTGCCACTGGGACAGGGAACCAAGAGACCCAGTACTTC | TRBD1 | - | TRBV7-9 | 13 | TRBJ2-5
CASSQEKRGSQFF | TGTGCCAGCAGCCAAGAAAAGCGGGGGAGTCAGTTCTTC | TRBD2 | - | TRBV3-1/TRBV3-2 | 13 | TRBJ2-1
CASSSRDTSYEQYF | TGTGCCAGCAGTTCCCGGGACACCTCCTACGAGCAGTACTTC | - | few | TRBV28 | 14 | TRBJ2-7
CASSLRLAGGETQYF | TGCGCCAGCAGCCTCCGACTAGCGGGAGGAGAGACCCAGTACTTC | TRBD2 | - | TRBV5-1 | 15 | TRBJ2-5
CASSTTGKFSWEQYF | TGTGCCAGCAGTACAACCGGGAAATTCTCTTGGGAGCAGTACTTC | - | once | TRBV27 | 15 | TRBJ2-7
CASSLGGQGALETQYF | TGTGCCAGCAGCTTAGGGGGACAGGGGGCGCTGGAGACCCAGTACTTC | TRBD1 | - | TRBV7-9 | 16 | TRBJ2-5
CASSPRTSGQETQYF | TGTGCCAGCAGCCCCCGGACTAGCGGCCAAGAGACCCAGTACTTC | TRBD2 | few | TRBV7-2 | 15 | TRBJ2-5
CASRDRGQLQETQYF | TGTGCCAGCAGGGACCGGGGACAGCTCCAAGAGACCCAGTACTTC | TRBD1 | - | TRBV6-5 | 15 | TRBJ2-5
CASSYRSEAFF | TGTGCCAGCAGTTATCGGTCTGAAGCTTTCTTT | - | once | TRBV28 | 11 | TRBJ1-1
CASSLRPGELFF | TGTGCCAGCAGTTTGCGGCCCGGGGAGCTGTTTTTT | - | - | TRBV12-3/TRBV12-4 | 12 | TRBJ2-2
CASSLTTGSSYNEQFF | TGTGCCAGCAGCTTGACCACAGGAAGCTCCTACAATGAGCAGTTCTTC | - | - | TRBV5-6 | 16 | TRBJ2-1
CASSSGQGGEKLFF | TGTGCCAGCAGCTCGGGACAGGGGGGCGAAAAACTGTTTTTT | TRBD1 | - | TRBV7-9 | 14 | TRBJ1-4
CASSSLGQGGTDTQYF | TGTGCCAGCAGCTCACTTGGACAGGGGGGTACAGATACGCAGTATTTT | TRBD1 | - | TRBV7-8 | 16 | TRBJ2-3
CASSQSRTLTAGEQYF | TGTGCCAGCAGCCAATCCCGGACCCTGACGGCGGGGGAGCAGTACTTC | - | - | TRBV3-1/TRBV3-2 | 16 | TRBJ2-7
CASKETDSPLHF | TGTGCCAGCAAGGAGACAGATTCACCCCTCCACTTT | - | few | TRBV28 | 12 | TRBJ1-6
CASSIGSRRSYEQYF | TGTGCCAGTAGTATAGGTAGCCGCCGCTCCTACGAGCAGTACTTC | - | once | TRBV19 | 15 | TRBJ2-7
CASGDRGYTGELFF | TGTGCCAGCGGGGATCGAGGGTACACCGGGGAGCTGTTTTTT | - | - | TRBV7-9 | 14 | TRBJ2-2
CASRDSSYNEQFF | TGTGCCAGCAGGGACAGCTCCTACAATGAGCAGTTCTTC | - | - | TRBV6-5 | 13 | TRBJ2-1
CASSQVGLAGVGYNEQFF | TGCGCCAGCAGCCAAGTTGGGCTAGCGGGAGTGGGATACAATGAGCAGTTCTTC | TRBD2 | - | TRBV4-1 | 18 | TRBJ2-1
CASSHGQGGWEQYF | TGTGCCAGCAGCCATGGACAGGGTGGGTGGGAGCAGTACTTC | TRBD1 | - | TRBV5-5 | 14 | TRBJ2-7
CASKFPAGGNNEQFF | TGCGCCAGCAAATTTCCAGCGGGAGGCAACAATGAGCAGTTCTTC | TRBD2 | once | TRBV5-1 | 15 | TRBJ2-1
CASSWSGEGNQPQHF | TGTGCCAGCAGTTGGTCAGGGGAGGGGAATCAGCCCCAGCATTTT | - | - | TRBV27 | 15 | TRBJ1-5
CAWSRDRGNTIYF | TGTGCCTGGAGTAGGGACAGAGGAAACACCATATATTTT | TRBD1 | - | TRBV30 | 13 | TRBJ1-3
CASSPTSGLAGTNEQFF | TGTGCCAGCAGCCCGACCTCGGGACTAGCGGGGACGAATGAGCAGTTCTTC | TRBD2 | - | TRBV28 | 17 | TRBJ2-1
CASSPGTGGGQPQHF | TGTGCCAGCAGCCCCGGGACAGGGGGCGGTCAGCCCCAGCATTTT | TRBD1 | - | TRBV3-1/TRBV3-2 | 15 | TRBJ1-5
CASRGLADQYNEQFF | TGTGCCAGTCGGGGGCTAGCGGACCAGTACAATGAGCAGTTCTTC | - | - | TRBV4-2 | 15 | TRBJ2-1
CATSARDNSPLHF | TGTGCCACCAGTGCCCGGGATAATTCACCCCTCCACTTT | - | - | TRBV24-1 | 13 | TRBJ1-6
CASRKPGTEKETQYF | TGTGCCAGTAGGAAACCCGGGACAGAAAAAGAGACCCAGTACTTC | TRBD1 | once | TRBV19 | 15 | TRBJ2-5
CASRGGNSGANVLTF | TGTGCCAGCAGAGGGGGCAATTCTGGGGCCAACGTCCTGACTTTC | TRBD1 | - | TRBV27 | 15 | TRBJ2-6
CASSRQGPNEAFF | TGTGCCAGCAGTCGACAGGGGCCCAATGAAGCTTTCTTT | TRBD1 | - | TRBV6-4 | 13 | TRBJ1-1
CASSPPGTGFTGELFF | TGTGCCAGCAGCCCGCCGGGGACAGGGTTCACCGGGGAGCTGTTTTTT | TRBD1 | medium-sized | TRBV7-9 | 16 | TRBJ2-2
CASSQGSRGTGYTF | TGTGCCAGCAGCCAAGGCTCCAGGGGGACGGGCTACACCTTC | TRBD1 | once | TRBV3-1/TRBV3-2 | 14 | TRBJ1-2
CASSLAPLAGGLGEQFF | TGTGCCAGCAGCTTAGCCCCACTAGCGGGAGGGCTGGGTGAGCAGTTCTTC | TRBD2 | once | TRBV7-9 | 17 | TRBJ2-1
CASSWNTANTEAFF | TGCGCCAGCAGCTGGAATACAGCGAACACTGAAGCTTTCTTT | - | - | TRBV5-1 | 14 | TRBJ1-1
CASSLGNRDNEQFF | TGCGCCAGCAGCTTGGGGAATCGGGACAATGAGCAGTTCTTC | - | - | TRBV5-1 | 14 | TRBJ2-1
CASSELGQAVYEQYF | TGTGCCAGCAGTGAACTGGGACAGGCGGTCTACGAGCAGTACTTC | TRBD1 | - | TRBV2 | 15 | TRBJ2-7
CASSEWGGLNTEAFF | TGTGCCAGCAGTGAATGGGGGGGGTTGAACACTGAAGCTTTCTTT | - | - | TRBV6-1 | 15 | TRBJ1-1
CASSSNRGHREKLFF | TGCGCCAGCAGCTCAAACAGGGGTCACCGGGAAAAACTGTTTTTT | TRBD1 | - | TRBV5-1 | 15 | TRBJ1-4
CASSSGSAGEQFF | TGTGCCAGCAGCTCCGGGTCCGCGGGTGAGCAGTTCTTC | - | - | TRBV5-4 | 13 | TRBJ2-1
CAISAPPGQGAIGETQYF | TGTGCCATCAGTGCTCCTCCGGGACAGGGGGCGATAGGGGAGACCCAGTACTTC | TRBD1 | - | TRBV10-3 | 18 | TRBJ2-5
CASSFTDSDYTF | TGTGCCAGCAGTTTCACCGACAGCGACTACACCTTC | - | few | TRBV12-3/TRBV12-4 | 12 | TRBJ1-2
CASSILQGNQPQHF | TGTGCCAGTAGTATACTTCAGGGAAATCAGCCCCAGCATTTT | - | - | TRBV19 | 14 | TRBJ1-5
CASSGRQVYNEQFF | TGCGCCAGCAGCGGGAGACAAGTCTACAATGAGCAGTTCTTC | - | few | TRBV5-1 | 14 | TRBJ2-1
CASSGQGRGEAFF | TGTGCCAGCAGTGGTCAGGGGAGGGGTGAAGCTTTCTTT | - | - | TRBV6-4 | 13 | TRBJ1-1
CASSIGLAGVFQETQYF | TGTGCCAGTAGTATTGGACTAGCGGGAGTGTTCCAAGAGACCCAGTACTTC | TRBD2 | - | TRBV19 | 17 | TRBJ2-5
CASSQAPGQGMDSPLHF | TGTGCCAGCAGCCAAGCCCCCGGACAGGGGATGGATTCACCCCTCCACTTT | TRBD1 | few | TRBV4-2 | 17 | TRBJ1-6
CASSAGKMLWGSGANVLTF | TGTGCCAGCAGTGCGGGAAAGATGCTCTGGGGCTCTGGGGCCAACGTCCTGACTTTC | - | - | TRBV6-1 | 19 | TRBJ2-6
CASSPHRGQERGELFF | TGTGCCAGCAGCCCTCATAGGGGCCAGGAACGAGGGGAGCTGTTTTTT | - | - | TRBV7-2 | 16 | TRBJ2-2
CASSSRTGLAYEQYF | TGTGCCAGCAGTTCGCGGACGGGACTGGCGTACGAGCAGTACTTC | - | - | TRBV28 | 15 | TRBJ2-7
CASRDHSSGRSEQYF | TGTGCCAGCAGGGACCATTCTAGCGGGAGGAGCGAGCAGTACTTC | TRBD2 | - | TRBV6-5 | 15 | TRBJ2-7
CASSPGQGTGANVLTF | TGTGCCAGCAGCCCCGGGCAGGGGACTGGGGCCAACGTCCTGACTTTC | - | - | TRBV11-3 | 16 | TRBJ2-6